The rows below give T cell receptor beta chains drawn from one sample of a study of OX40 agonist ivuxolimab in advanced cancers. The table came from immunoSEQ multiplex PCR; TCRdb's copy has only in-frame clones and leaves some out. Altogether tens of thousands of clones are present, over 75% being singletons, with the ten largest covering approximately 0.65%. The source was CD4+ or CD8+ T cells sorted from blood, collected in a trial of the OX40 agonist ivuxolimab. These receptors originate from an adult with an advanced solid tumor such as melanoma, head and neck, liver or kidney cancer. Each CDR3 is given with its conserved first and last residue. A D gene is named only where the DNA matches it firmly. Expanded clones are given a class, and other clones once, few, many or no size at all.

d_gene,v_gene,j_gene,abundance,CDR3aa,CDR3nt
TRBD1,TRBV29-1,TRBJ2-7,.,CSVGQGQSEQYF,TGCAGCGTCGGACAGGGACAGTCCGAGCAGTACTTC
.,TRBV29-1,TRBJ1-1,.,CSVDSLKAFF,TGCAGCGTTGACAGCTTAAAAGCTTTCTTT
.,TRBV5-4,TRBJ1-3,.,CASSFRSGNTIYF,TGTGCCAGCAGCTTCCGGTCCGGAAACACCATATATTTT
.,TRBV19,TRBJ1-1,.,CASTGAALAFF,TGTGCCAGTACAGGGGCAGCTCTAGCTTTCTTT
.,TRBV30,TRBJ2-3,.,CAWSLIPGGVGTDTQYF,TGTGCCTGGAGCCTAATCCCCGGTGGGGTTGGGACAGATACGCAGTATTTT
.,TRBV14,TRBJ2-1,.,CASSQATDYNEQFF,TGTGCCAGCAGCCAAGCGACAGACTACAATGAGCAGTTCTTC
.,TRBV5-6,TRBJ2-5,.,CASSLGRTIMQTQYF,TGTGCCAGCAGCTTGGGGAGAACCATAATGCAGACCCAGTACTTC
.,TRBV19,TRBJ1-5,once,CASRENQPQHF,TGTGCCAGTAGAGAGAATCAGCCCCAGCATTTT
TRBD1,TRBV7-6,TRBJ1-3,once,CASSRDRAGNTIYF,TGTGCCAGCAGCCGCGACAGGGCTGGAAACACCATATATTTT
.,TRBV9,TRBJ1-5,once,CASSASGFGGNQPQHF,TGTGCCAGCAGCGCGTCGGGGTTCGGAGGCAATCAGCCCCAGCATTTT
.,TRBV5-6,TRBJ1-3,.,CASSLWRDTIYF,TGTGCCAGCAGCTTGTGGCGGGACACCATATATTTT
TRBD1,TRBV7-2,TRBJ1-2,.,CASSPLRLQGENGYTF,TGTGCCAGCAGCCCACTTCGTCTCCAGGGGGAGAATGGCTACACCTTC
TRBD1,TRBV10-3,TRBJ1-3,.,CAIRTGAGNTIYF,TGTGCCATCAGGACAGGGGCTGGAAACACCATATATTTT
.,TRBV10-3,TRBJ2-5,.,CAISESEESAYF,TGTGCCATCAGTGAGTCCGAGGAATCGGCGTACTTC
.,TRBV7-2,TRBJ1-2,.,CASSLSGIDGYTF,TGTGCCAGCAGCTTATCAGGGATAGATGGCTACACCTTC
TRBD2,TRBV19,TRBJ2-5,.,CASRGSGGTETQYF,TGTGCCAGTAGGGGTAGCGGGGGAACAGAGACCCAGTACTTC
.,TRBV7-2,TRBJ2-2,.,CASSSWSPGELFF,TGTGCCAGCAGCTCCTGGAGTCCCGGGGAGCTGTTTTTT
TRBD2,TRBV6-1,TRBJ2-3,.,CASTPRREGADTQYF,TGTGCCAGCACCCCCAGGAGGGAGGGCGCAGATACGCAGTATTTT
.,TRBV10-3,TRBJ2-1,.,CAISEAGRGDEQFF,TGTGCCATCAGTGAAGCCGGGCGCGGCGATGAGCAGTTCTTC
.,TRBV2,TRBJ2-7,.,CASSWLGDDSYEQYF,TGTGCCAGCAGTTGGTTGGGGGACGACTCCTACGAGCAGTACTTC
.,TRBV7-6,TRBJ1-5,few,CASSLTRNQPQHF,TGTGCCAGCAGCTTAACGCGGAATCAGCCCCAGCATTTT
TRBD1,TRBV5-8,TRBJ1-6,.,CASSAGTEYNSPLHF,TGTGCCAGCAGCGCAGGGACAGAGTATAATTCACCCCTCCACTTT
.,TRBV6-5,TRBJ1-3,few,CASKRGGGNTIYF,TGTGCCAGCAAGCGGGGCGGAGGAAACACCATATATTTT
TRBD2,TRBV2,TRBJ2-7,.,CASSARGGLADEQYF,TGTGCCAGCAGTGCCCGCGGGGGGCTTGCCGACGAGCAGTACTTC
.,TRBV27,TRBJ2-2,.,CASRRGTPFTGELFF,TGTGCCAGCAGGAGGGGGACACCATTCACCGGGGAGCTGTTTTTT
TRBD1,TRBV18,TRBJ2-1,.,CASSPETGMSLHEQFF,TGTGCCAGCTCACCAGAGACAGGGATGAGTCTCCATGAGCAGTTCTTC
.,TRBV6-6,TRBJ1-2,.,CASSYEGLGGYTF,TGTGCCAGCAGTTACGAGGGGTTGGGTGGCTACACCTTC
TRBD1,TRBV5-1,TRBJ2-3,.,CASSRGQGRVLLAGDTQYF,TGCGCCAGCAGTCGAGGACAGGGTCGGGTTCTGCTGGCTGGAGATACGCAGTATTTT
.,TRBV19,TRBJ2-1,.,CASNGRGVYNEQFF,TGTGCCAGTAATGGAAGAGGGGTGTACAATGAGCAGTTCTTC
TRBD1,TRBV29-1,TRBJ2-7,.,CSVEVNRGPYEQYF,TGCAGCGTTGAAGTAAACAGGGGGCCCTACGAGCAGTACTTC
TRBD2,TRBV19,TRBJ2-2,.,CASSTGGTNTGELFF,TGTGCCAGTAGTACGGGGGGGACGAACACCGGGGAGCTGTTTTTT
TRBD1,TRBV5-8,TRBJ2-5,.,CASRSGTGPIETQYF,TGTGCCAGCAGGTCCGGGACAGGTCCCATCGAGACCCAGTACTTC
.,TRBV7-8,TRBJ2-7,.,CASSPRAVSSYEQYF,TGTGCCAGCAGCCCGCGGGCGGTGAGCTCCTACGAGCAGTACTTC
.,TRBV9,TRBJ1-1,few,CASSGGRGFDAEAFF,TGTGCCAGCAGCGGGGGAAGGGGCTTTGACGCTGAAGCTTTCTTT
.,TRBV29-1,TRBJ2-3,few,CSAQDSASTDTQYF,TGCAGCGCGCAGGACAGTGCTAGCACAGATACGCAGTATTTT
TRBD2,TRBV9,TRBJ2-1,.,CASSVDSGGYNEQFF,TGTGCCAGCAGCGTAGATAGCGGGGGGTACAATGAGCAGTTCTTC
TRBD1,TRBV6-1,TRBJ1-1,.,CASSLRTGRTEAFF,TGTGCCAGCAGTCTCCGGACAGGGAGAACTGAAGCTTTCTTT
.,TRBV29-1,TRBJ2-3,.,CSGGGQIHSTDTQYF,TGCAGCGGGGGGGGGCAAATCCATAGCACAGATACGCAGTATTTT
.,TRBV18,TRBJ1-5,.,CASSRLGAGRRNQPQHF,TGTGCCAGCTCAAGGCTGGGAGCGGGGAGGCGCAATCAGCCCCAGCATTTT
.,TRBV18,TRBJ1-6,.,CASSPRGPGDNSPLHF,TGTGCCAGCTCACCACGGGGGCCAGGGGATAATTCACCCCTCCACTTT
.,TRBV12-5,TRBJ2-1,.,CANSGVGSYNEQFF,TGTGCTAATTCGGGGGTGGGGTCCTACAATGAGCAGTTCTTC
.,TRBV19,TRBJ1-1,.,CASSTRAGVDRTEAFF,TGTGCCAGTAGTACTCGGGCGGGGGTGGATAGGACTGAAGCTTTCTTT
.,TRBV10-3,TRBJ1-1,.,CAISEFETEAFF,TGTGCCATCAGTGAGTTTGAGACTGAAGCTTTCTTT